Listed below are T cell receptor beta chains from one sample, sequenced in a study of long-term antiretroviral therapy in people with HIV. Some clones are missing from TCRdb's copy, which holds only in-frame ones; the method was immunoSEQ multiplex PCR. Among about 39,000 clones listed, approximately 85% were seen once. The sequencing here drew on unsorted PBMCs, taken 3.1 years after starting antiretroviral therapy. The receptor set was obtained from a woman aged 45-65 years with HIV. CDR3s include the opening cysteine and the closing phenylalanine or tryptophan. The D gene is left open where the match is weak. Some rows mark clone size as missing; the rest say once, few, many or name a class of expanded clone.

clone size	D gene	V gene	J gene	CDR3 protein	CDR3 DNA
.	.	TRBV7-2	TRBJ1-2	CASSLNRADGYTF	TGTGCCAGCAGCCTGAACAGGGCCGATGGCTACACCTTC
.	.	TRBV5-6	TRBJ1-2	CASSLMPGPGSGYTF	TGTGCCAGCAGCTTGATGCCAGGACCAGGAAGTGGCTACACCTTC
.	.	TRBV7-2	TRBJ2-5	CASSPGVRETQYF	TGTGCCAGCAGCCCAGGGGTGAGAGAGACCCAGTACTTC
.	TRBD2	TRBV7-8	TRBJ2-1	CASSLGTSGGEQFF	TGTGCCAGCAGCTTAGGGACTAGCGGGGGTGAGCAGTTCTTC
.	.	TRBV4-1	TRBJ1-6	CASSQERGSGSPLHF	TGCGCCAGCAGCCAAGAGCGGGGATCGGGATCACCCCTCCACTTT
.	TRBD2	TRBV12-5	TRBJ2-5	CASGLVRAGLQETQYF	TGTGCTAGTGGTTTGGTACGAGCGGGGTTGCAAGAGACCCAGTACTTC
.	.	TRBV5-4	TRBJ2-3	CASRQTAGGSIGDTQYF	TGTGCCAGCAGACAAACGGCCGGGGGTTCGATCGGGGATACGCAGTATTTT
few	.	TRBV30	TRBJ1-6	CAWRPGDSPLHF	TGTGCCTGGAGGCCGGGGGATTCACCCCTCCACTTT
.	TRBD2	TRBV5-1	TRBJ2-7	CASSSRLAGGLVYEQYF	TGCGCCAGCAGCTCCCGACTAGCGGGGGGGCTCGTATACGAGCAGTACTTC
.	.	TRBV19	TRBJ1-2	CASSIRIGYGYTF	TGTGCCAGTAGTATTCGGATTGGGTATGGCTACACCTTC
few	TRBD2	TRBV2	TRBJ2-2	CASSRLAGGDIGELFF	TGTGCCAGCAGCAGACTAGCGGGGGGAGATATCGGGGAGCTGTTTTTT
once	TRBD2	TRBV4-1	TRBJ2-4	CASSTLPTPSGGVAKNIQYF	TGCGCCAGCAGCACCCTCCCAACACCTAGCGGGGGAGTAGCCAAAAACATTCAGTACTTC
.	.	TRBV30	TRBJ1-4	CAWILGIREKLFF	TGTGCCTGGATTCTTGGGATCCGGGAAAAACTGTTTTTT
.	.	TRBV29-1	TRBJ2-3	CSVVGRRQLGTDTQYF	TGCAGCGTTGTGGGGCGTCGGCAGCTGGGCACAGATACGCAGTATTTT
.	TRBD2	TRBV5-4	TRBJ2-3	CASGTGLETDTQYF	TGTGCCAGCGGAACGGGACTAGAAACAGATACGCAGTATTTT
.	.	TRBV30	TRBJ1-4	CAWNPRGEKLFF	TGTGCCTGGAACCCCCGGGGAGAAAAACTGTTTTTT
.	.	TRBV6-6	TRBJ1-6	CASSTGNNSPLHF	TGTGCCAGCAGCACAGGAAATAATTCACCCCTCCACTTT
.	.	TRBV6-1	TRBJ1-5	CASSERVDQPQHF	TGTGCCAGCAGTGAGCGGGTTGATCAGCCCCAGCATTTT